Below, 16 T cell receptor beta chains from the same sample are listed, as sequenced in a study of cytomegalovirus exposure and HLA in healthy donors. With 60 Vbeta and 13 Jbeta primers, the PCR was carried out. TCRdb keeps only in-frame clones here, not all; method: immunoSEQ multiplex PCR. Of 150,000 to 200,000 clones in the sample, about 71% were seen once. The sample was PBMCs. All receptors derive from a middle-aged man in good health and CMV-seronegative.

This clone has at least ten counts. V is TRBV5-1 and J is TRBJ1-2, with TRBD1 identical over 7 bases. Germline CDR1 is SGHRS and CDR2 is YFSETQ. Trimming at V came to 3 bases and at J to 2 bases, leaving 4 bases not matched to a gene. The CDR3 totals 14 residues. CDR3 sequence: CASSSKQGNYGYTF. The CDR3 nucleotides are TGCGCCAGCAGCTCGAAACAGGGGAACTATGGCTACACCTTC.

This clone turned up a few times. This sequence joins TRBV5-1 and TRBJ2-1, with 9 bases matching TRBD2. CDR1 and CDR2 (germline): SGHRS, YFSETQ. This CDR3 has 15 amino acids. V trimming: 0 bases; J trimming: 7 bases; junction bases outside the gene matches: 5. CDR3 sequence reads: CASSLGSGGLNEQFF. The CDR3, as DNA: TGCGCCAGCAGCTTGGGCAGCGGGGGGTTAAATGAGCAGTTCTTC.

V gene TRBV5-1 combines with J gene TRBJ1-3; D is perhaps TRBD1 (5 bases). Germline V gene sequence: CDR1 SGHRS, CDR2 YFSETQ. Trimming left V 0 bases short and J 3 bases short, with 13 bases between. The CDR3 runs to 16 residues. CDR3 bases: TGCGCCAGCAGCTTGGTCGGGCAGGGACTTGGAAACACCATATATTTT. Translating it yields CASSLVGQGLGNTIYF.

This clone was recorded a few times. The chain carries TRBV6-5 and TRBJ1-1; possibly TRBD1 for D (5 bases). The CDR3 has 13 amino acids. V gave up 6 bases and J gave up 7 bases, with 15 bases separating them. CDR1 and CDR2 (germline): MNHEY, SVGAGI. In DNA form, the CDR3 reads TGTGCCAGCAGGCGTACAGGAGTAGATGAAGCTTTCTTT. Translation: CASRRTGVDEAFF.

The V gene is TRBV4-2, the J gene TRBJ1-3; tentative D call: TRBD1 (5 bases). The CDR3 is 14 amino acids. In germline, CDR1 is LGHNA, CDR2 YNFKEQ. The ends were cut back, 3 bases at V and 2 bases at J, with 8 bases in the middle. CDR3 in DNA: TGTGCCAGCAGCCAGGGGGGGACTGGAAACACCATATATTTT. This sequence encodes CASSQGGTGNTIYF.

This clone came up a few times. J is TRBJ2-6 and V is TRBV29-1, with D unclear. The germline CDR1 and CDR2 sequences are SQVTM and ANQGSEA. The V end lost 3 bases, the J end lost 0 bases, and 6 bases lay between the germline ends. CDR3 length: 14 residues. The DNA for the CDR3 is TGCAGCGTTGACAGTTCCTCTGGGGCCAACGTCCTGACTTTC. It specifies CSVDSSSGANVLTF.

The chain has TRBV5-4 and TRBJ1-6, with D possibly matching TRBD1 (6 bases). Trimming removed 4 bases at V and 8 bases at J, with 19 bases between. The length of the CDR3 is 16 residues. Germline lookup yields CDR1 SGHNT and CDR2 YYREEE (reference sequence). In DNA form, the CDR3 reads TGTGCCAGCAGCCTGGGGGCTAAGTCGAAGGATTCACCCCTCCACTTT. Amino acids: CASSLGAKSKDSPLHF.

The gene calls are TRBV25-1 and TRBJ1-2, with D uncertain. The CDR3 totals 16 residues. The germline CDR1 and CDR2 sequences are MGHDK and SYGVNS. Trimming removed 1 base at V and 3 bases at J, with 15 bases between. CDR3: CASSELTRPPHYGYTF. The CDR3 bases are TGTGCCAGCAGTGAATTAACGCGGCCACCGCACTATGGCTACACCTTC.

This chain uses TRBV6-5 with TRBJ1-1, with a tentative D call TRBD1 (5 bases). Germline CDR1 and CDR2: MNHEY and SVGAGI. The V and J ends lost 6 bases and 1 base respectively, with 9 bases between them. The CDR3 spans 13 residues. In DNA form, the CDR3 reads TGTGCCAGCAGGTCCACAGGGAACACTGAAGCTTTCTTT. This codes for CASRSTGNTEAFF.

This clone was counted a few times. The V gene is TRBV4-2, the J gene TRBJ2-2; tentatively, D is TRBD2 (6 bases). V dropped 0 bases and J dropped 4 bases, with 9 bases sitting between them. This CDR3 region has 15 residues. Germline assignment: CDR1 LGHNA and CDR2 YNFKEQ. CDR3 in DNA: TGTGCCAGCAGCCAAGATCTGCGGGGCACCGGGGAGCTGTTTTTT. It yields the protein CASSQDLRGTGELFF.

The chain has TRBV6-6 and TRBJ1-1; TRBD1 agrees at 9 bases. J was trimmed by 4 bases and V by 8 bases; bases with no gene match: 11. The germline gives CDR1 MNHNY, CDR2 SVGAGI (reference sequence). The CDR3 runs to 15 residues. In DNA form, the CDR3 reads TGTGCCAGCGGCAACAGGGGGCCGGATAGCACTGAAGCTTTCTTT. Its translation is CASGNRGPDSTEAFF.

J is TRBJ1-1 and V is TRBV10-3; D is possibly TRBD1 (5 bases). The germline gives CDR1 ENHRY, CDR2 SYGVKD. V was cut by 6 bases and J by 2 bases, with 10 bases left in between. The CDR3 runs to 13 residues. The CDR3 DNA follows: TGTGCCATCAGGGCCAGGGATAACACTGAAGCTTTCTTT. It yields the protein CAIRARDNTEAFF.

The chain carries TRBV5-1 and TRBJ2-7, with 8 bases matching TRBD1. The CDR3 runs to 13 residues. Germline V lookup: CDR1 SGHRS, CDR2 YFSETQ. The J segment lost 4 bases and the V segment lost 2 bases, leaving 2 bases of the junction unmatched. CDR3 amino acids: CASSFDRGYEQYF. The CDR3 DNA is TGCGCCAGCAGCTTCGACAGGGGATACGAGCAGTACTTC.

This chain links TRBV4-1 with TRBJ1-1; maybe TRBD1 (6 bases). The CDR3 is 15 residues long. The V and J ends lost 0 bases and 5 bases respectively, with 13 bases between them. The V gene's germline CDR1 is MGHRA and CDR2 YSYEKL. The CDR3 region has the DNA TGCGCCAGCAGCCAAGACGGCAGGGGAGGGACTGAAGCTTTCTTT. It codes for CASSQDGRGGTEAFF.

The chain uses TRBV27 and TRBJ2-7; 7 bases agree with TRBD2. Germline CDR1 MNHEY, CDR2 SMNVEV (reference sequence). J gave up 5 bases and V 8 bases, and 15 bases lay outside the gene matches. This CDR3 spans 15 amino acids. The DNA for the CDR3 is TGTGCCAGCCGGGCAGCGGGGTTAGGCTTACACGAGCAGTACTTC. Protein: CASRAAGLGLHEQYF.

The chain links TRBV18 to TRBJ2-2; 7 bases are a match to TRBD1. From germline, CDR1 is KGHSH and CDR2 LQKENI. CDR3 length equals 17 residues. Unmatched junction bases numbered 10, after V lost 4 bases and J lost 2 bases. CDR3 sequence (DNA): TGTGCCAGCTCACGCCTTGGGGACAGCGTTAACACCGGGGAGCTGTTTTTT. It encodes CASSRLGDSVNTGELFF.